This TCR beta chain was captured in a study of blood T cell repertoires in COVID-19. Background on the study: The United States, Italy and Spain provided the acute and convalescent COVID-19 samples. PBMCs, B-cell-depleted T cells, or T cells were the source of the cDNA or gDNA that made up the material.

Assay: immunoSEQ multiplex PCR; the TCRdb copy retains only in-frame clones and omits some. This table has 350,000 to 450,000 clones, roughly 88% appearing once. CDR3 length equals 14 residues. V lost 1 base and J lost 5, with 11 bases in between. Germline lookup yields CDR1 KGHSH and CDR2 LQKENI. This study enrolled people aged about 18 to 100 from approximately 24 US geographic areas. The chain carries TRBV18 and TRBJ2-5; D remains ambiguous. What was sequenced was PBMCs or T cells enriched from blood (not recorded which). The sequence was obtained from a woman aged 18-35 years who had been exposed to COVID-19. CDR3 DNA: TGTGCCAGCTCACCACTCCTTTTGGAGGAGACCCAGTACTTC. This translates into CASSPLLLEETQYF.